These T cell receptor beta chains were read from a single sample in a study of CD8 T cells in Susac syndrome. One entry per CDR3 protein, called by TCRdb with MiXCR from the immunoSEQ multiplex PCR reads. The sample has under 150,000 distinct CDR3 sequences, under 97% seen once; the top ten hold roughly 0.08%. The specimen was CD4+ T cells from PBMCs. All receptors derive from a human donor with Susac syndrome. Each CDR3 is given with its conserved first and last residue. The order of the fields is J gene, clone size, D gene, V gene, CDR3 protein, CDR3 DNA. A D gene is named only where the DNA matches it firmly. Some rows have no size entry. The others give once, few or many, or a class for an expanded clone.

j_gene: TRBJ2-3
abundance: NA
d_gene: NA
v_gene: TRBV2
CDR3aa: CASSERLASDTQYF
CDR3nt: TGTGCCAGCAGTGAGCGGCTAGCTTCAGATACGCAGTATTTT

j_gene: TRBJ2-3
abundance: NA
d_gene: TRBD1
v_gene: TRBV12-3/TRBV12-4
CDR3aa: CASSFGDRMGNTQYF
CDR3nt: TGTGCCAGCAGTTTCGGGGACAGGATGGGAAATACGCAGTATTTT

j_gene: TRBJ2-2
abundance: NA
d_gene: TRBD1
v_gene: TRBV3-1
CDR3aa: CASSGTGGTGELFF
CDR3nt: TGTGCCAGCAGCGGGACAGGGGGGACCGGGGAGCTGTTTTTT

j_gene: TRBJ2-1
abundance: NA
d_gene: NA
v_gene: TRBV10-1
CDR3aa: CASSEWTYNEQFF
CDR3nt: TGCGCCAGCAGTGAGTGGACTTACAATGAGCAGTTCTTC

j_gene: TRBJ1-2
abundance: NA
d_gene: NA
v_gene: TRBV7-9
CDR3aa: CASSRPEGFGYGYTF
CDR3nt: TGTGCCAGCAGCCGGCCCGAGGGGTTCGGCTATGGCTACACCTTC

j_gene: TRBJ2-5
abundance: NA
d_gene: NA
v_gene: TRBV18
CDR3aa: CASSLQRPETQYF
CDR3nt: TGTGCCAGCTCACTTCAGAGGCCAGAGACCCAGTACTTC

j_gene: TRBJ2-2
abundance: NA
d_gene: TRBD1
v_gene: TRBV20-1
CDR3aa: CSAWTGWRTGELFF
CDR3nt: TGCAGTGCTTGGACAGGGTGGCGCACCGGGGAGCTGTTTTTT

j_gene: TRBJ1-1
abundance: NA
d_gene: TRBD1
v_gene: TRBV7-2
CDR3aa: CASSLARTGANTEAFF
CDR3nt: TGTGCCAGCAGCTTAGCCCGGACAGGGGCCAACACTGAAGCTTTCTTT

j_gene: TRBJ2-3
abundance: NA
d_gene: NA
v_gene: TRBV4-1
CDR3aa: CASSPGLYTDTQYF
CDR3nt: TGCGCCAGCAGCCCCGGACTTTACACAGATACGCAGTATTTT

j_gene: TRBJ2-1
abundance: NA
d_gene: NA
v_gene: TRBV7-7
CDR3aa: CASSQSGGYNEQFF
CDR3nt: TGTGCTAGCAGCCAGTCCGGGGGATACAATGAGCAGTTCTTC

j_gene: TRBJ1-6
abundance: once
d_gene: NA
v_gene: TRBV5-8
CDR3aa: CASSLSHQSPLHF
CDR3nt: TGTGCCAGCAGCTTGTCTCACCAGTCACCCCTCCACTTT

j_gene: TRBJ2-1
abundance: NA
d_gene: NA
v_gene: TRBV3-1
CDR3aa: CASSQWGAYNEQFF
CDR3nt: TGTGCCAGCAGCCAGTGGGGGGCCTACAATGAGCAGTTCTTC

j_gene: TRBJ2-7
abundance: NA
d_gene: TRBD1
v_gene: TRBV28
CDR3aa: CASNEPGTGLYEQYF
CDR3nt: TGTGCCAGCAACGAACCCGGGACAGGGCTCTACGAGCAGTACTTC

j_gene: TRBJ2-7
abundance: NA
d_gene: TRBD2
v_gene: TRBV28
CDR3aa: CASSYIAGEGSEQYF
CDR3nt: TGTGCCAGCAGTTACATAGCGGGAGAAGGTAGCGAGCAGTACTTC

j_gene: TRBJ2-3
abundance: NA
d_gene: NA
v_gene: TRBV7-3
CDR3aa: CASSLGGGLGTDTQYF
CDR3nt: TGTGCCAGCAGCTTGGGAGGAGGGTTGGGCACAGATACGCAGTATTTT

j_gene: TRBJ2-7
abundance: few
d_gene: NA
v_gene: TRBV3-1
CDR3aa: CASSGGAGEQYF
CDR3nt: TGTGCCAGCAGCGGGGGGGCCGGCGAGCAGTACTTC

j_gene: TRBJ2-1
abundance: NA
d_gene: NA
v_gene: TRBV4-2
CDR3aa: CASSQGDGGVYNEQFF
CDR3nt: TGTGCCAGCAGCCAAGGGGATGGAGGGGTCTACAATGAGCAGTTCTTC

j_gene: TRBJ1-1
abundance: NA
d_gene: NA
v_gene: TRBV7-9
CDR3aa: CASSFVQAHEAFF
CDR3nt: TGTGCCAGCAGCTTTGTACAGGCCCATGAAGCTTTCTTT

j_gene: TRBJ2-7
abundance: once
d_gene: NA
v_gene: TRBV29-1
CDR3aa: CSVGRDHGHEQYF
CDR3nt: TGCAGCGTCGGCCGGGACCACGGCCACGAGCAGTACTTC

j_gene: TRBJ2-7
abundance: NA
d_gene: TRBD2
v_gene: TRBV11-2
CDR3aa: CASSLDSQGGF
CDR3nt: TGTGCCAGCAGCTTAGATTCCCAGGGAGGGTTC

j_gene: TRBJ1-4
abundance: NA
d_gene: NA
v_gene: TRBV23-1
CDR3aa: CASSQSGPLLFF
CDR3nt: TGCGCCAGCAGTCAATCAGGCCCTCTCCTGTTTTTT

j_gene: TRBJ2-1
abundance: NA
d_gene: TRBD1
v_gene: TRBV20-1
CDR3aa: CSAWDRSNEQFF
CDR3nt: TGCAGTGCTTGGGACAGAAGCAATGAGCAGTTCTTC

j_gene: TRBJ2-1
abundance: NA
d_gene: NA
v_gene: TRBV20-1
CDR3aa: CSARLGGGEQFF
CDR3nt: TGCAGTGCTAGGCTCGGAGGGGGTGAGCAGTTCTTC

j_gene: TRBJ1-2
abundance: NA
d_gene: NA
v_gene: TRBV6-6
CDR3aa: CASSPEPAVPYGYTF
CDR3nt: TGTGCCAGCAGTCCCGAGCCAGCAGTCCCCTATGGCTACACCTTC

j_gene: TRBJ2-5
abundance: once
d_gene: NA
v_gene: TRBV5-1
CDR3aa: CASSEPQGPQYF
CDR3nt: TGCGCCAGCAGTGAACCCCAGGGTCCCCAGTACTTC

j_gene: TRBJ1-4
abundance: NA
d_gene: NA
v_gene: TRBV24-1
CDR3aa: CATSAGARTNEKLFF
CDR3nt: TGTGCCACCAGTGCCGGGGCCAGGACGAATGAAAAACTGTTTTTT

j_gene: TRBJ2-7
abundance: NA
d_gene: NA
v_gene: TRBV19
CDR3aa: CASSAPGLTYEQYF
CDR3nt: TGTGCCAGTAGCGCTCCGGGACTCACCTACGAGCAGTACTTC

j_gene: TRBJ2-3
abundance: NA
d_gene: NA
v_gene: TRBV20-1
CDR3aa: CSASGAPTDTQYF
CDR3nt: TGCAGTGCTAGCGGGGCCCCCACAGATACGCAGTATTTT

j_gene: TRBJ2-1
abundance: NA
d_gene: NA
v_gene: TRBV5-1
CDR3aa: CASSPPGMAYNEQFF
CDR3nt: TGCGCCAGCAGCCCGCCGGGAATGGCCTACAATGAGCAGTTCTTC

j_gene: TRBJ2-2
abundance: NA
d_gene: NA
v_gene: TRBV25-1
CDR3aa: CASTSAGRAGELFF
CDR3nt: TGTGCCAGCACCAGCGCGGGGCGGGCCGGGGAGCTGTTTTTT

j_gene: TRBJ1-1
abundance: NA
d_gene: NA
v_gene: TRBV3-1
CDR3aa: CASSQDPTFGQAFF
CDR3nt: TGTGCCAGCAGCCAAGACCCGACTTTTGGGCAAGCTTTCTTT